The 21 T cell receptor beta chains listed next were all sequenced from one sample in a study of graft-versus-host responses after intestinal transplantation. Sequenced by immunoSEQ multiplex PCR; TCRdb stores in-frame clones only, minus some. Of roughly 81,000 clones in the sample, approximately 78% were seen once. The antigens of these receptors remain unknown. The specimen comprised unstimulated CD4+ T cells sorted from spleen or lymph node cells, sampled before intestinal transplant. These receptors all come from a human donor who received an intestinal transplant.

The chain joins TRBV4-1 to TRBJ1-4; D is unclear. CDR3 length equals 15 residues. CDR1 is MGHRA, CDR2 YSYEKL, per germline. V was shortened by 3 bases and J by 4 bases, with 12 bases between the two germline ends. CDR3 protein: CASSQPGRNNEKLFF. In DNA, the CDR3 is TGCGCCAGCAGCCAGCCAGGCCGCAATAATGAAAAACTGTTTTTT.

This clone occurred a few times. V gene TRBV5-1 combines with J gene TRBJ2-1; the match to TRBD1 covers 7 bases. V lost 2 bases and J lost 2; bases outside the gene matches: 4. The CDR3 spans 15 residues. Germline assignment: CDR1 SGHRS and CDR2 YFSETQ. The chain's CDR3 is CASSFEGTAYNEQFF. CDR3 in DNA: TGCGCCAGCAGCTTTGAGGGGACAGCCTACAATGAGCAGTTCTTC. The full variable domain, its missing parts supplied by reference TRBV5-1 and TRBJ2-1, is KAGVTQTPRYLIKTRGQQVTLSCSPISGHRSVSWYQQTPGQGLQFLFEYFSETQRNKGNFPGRFSGRQFSNSRSEMNVSTLELGDSALYLCASSFEGTAYNEQFFGPGTRLTVL.

V and J are TRBV7-7 and TRBJ2-3; TRBD2 aligns across 9 bases. The CDR3 runs 14 residues. V shed 5 bases and J 3 bases; nucleotides not matched to a gene: 3. In germline, CDR1 is SSHAT, CDR2 FNYEAQ (reference sequence). The CDR3 loop reads CASSPLAGTDTQYF. Here the CDR3 DNA reads TGTGCCAGCAGCCCTCTAGCGGGGACAGATACGCAGTATTTT.

The rearrangement links TRBV6-6 to TRBJ1-4, with a tentative D call TRBD1 (6 bases). The CDR3 is 11 residues long. CDR1 and CDR2 from the germline V gene are MNHNY and SVGAGI (reference sequence). V was clipped by 7 bases and J by 13 bases, with 13 bases between them. The chain's CDR3 is CASTKGGILFF. The CDR3 bases are TGTGCCAGCACCAAAGGGGGAATACTGTTTTTT.

The chain joins TRBV2 to TRBJ2-5; the match to TRBD2 covers 14 bases. V trimming: 6 bases; J trimming: 4 bases; junction bases outside the gene matches: 13. This CDR3 has 18 residues. The germline gives CDR1 SNHLY, CDR2 FYNNEI. The CDR3 sequence: CASRTPGLAGESRETQYF. The CDR3 coding sequence is TGTGCCAGCAGAACTCCGGGACTAGCGGGGGAATCACGAGAGACCCAGTACTTC.

The V gene is TRBV5-1, the J gene TRBJ2-7, with 9 bases aligning to TRBD1. Unmatched junction bases numbered 8, after V lost 4 bases and J lost 0 bases. Germline V gene data show CDR1 as SGHRS and CDR2 as YFSETQ. This CDR3 has 16 residues. CDR3 amino acids: CASSGSPGQGSYEQYF. The CDR3 DNA reads TGCGCCAGCAGCGGATCCCCGGGACAGGGCTCCTACGAGCAGTACTTC.

The V and J genes are TRBV19 and TRBJ2-1; 8 bases are shared with TRBD1. CDR3 length: 14 residues. Germline V gene lookup returns CDR1 LNHDA and CDR2 SQIVND (reference sequence). J was trimmed by 9 bases and V by 5 bases; bases with no gene match: 9. The CDR3 DNA is TGTGCCAGTAGTCCCTGGACAGGGTTTTTTGAGCAGTTCTTC. This codes for CASSPWTGFFEQFF.

V is TRBV5-4 and J is TRBJ2-5, with D maybe TRBD2 (6 bases). Trimming shortened V by 1 base and J by 3 bases, and 13 bases separated the two germline ends. The CDR3 totals 15 residues. The germline V gene has CDR1 SGHNT and CDR2 YYREEE (reference sequence). This chain's CDR3 is CASSLRSGPKETQYF. CDR3 coding DNA: TGTGCCAGCAGCTTGCGAAGCGGGCCGAAAGAGACCCAGTACTTC.

The chain couples TRBV4-1 to TRBJ1-1; D is perhaps TRBD1 (5 bases). The CDR3 runs to 14 residues. Germline values: CDR1 MGHRA, CDR2 YSYEKL. Trimming removed 4 bases at V and 1 base at J, with 10 bases between. The CDR3 sequence is CASSPREGNTEAFF. The CDR3 DNA reads as TGCGCCAGCAGCCCCAGGGAGGGGAACACTGAAGCTTTCTTT.

The V call is TRBV5-4, the J call TRBJ2-5; 10 bases are a match to TRBD2. This CDR3 is built from 15 residues. V shed 4 bases, J shed 4 bases, and the junction held 7 bases outside the gene matches. Per the germline V gene, CDR1 is SGHNT and CDR2 is YYREEE (reference sequence). The CDR3 DNA is TGTGCCAGCAGCGTTTCTAGCGGGAGTGCAGAGACCCAGTACTTC. It is translated as CASSVSSGSAETQYF. The full variable domain, completed using reference TRBV5-4 and TRBJ2-5, is ETGVTQSPTHLIKTRGQQVTLRCSSQSGHNTVSWYQQALGQGPQFIFQYYREEENGRGNFPPRFSGLQFPNYSSELNVNALELDDSALYLCASSVSSGSAETQYFGPGTRLLVL.

This chain uses TRBV2 with TRBJ2-4, with 10 bases identical to TRBD2. Trimming took 8 bases from V and 6 from J; bases not matched to a gene: 13. Per germline, CDR1 SNHLY and CDR2 FYNNEI. CDR3 length: 16 amino acids. CDR3 residues: CASGVGEREGLNIQYF. In DNA form, the CDR3 reads TGTGCCAGCGGGGTGGGGGAGCGGGAGGGCCTAAACATTCAGTACTTC. Combining the CDR3 with reference TRBV2 and TRBJ2-4 gives the whole variable domain EPEVTQTPSHQVTQMGQEVILRCVPISNHLYFYWYRQILGQKVEFLVSFYNNEISEKSEIFDDQFSVERPDGSNFTLKIRSTKLEDSAMYFCASGVGEREGLNIQYFGAGTRLSVL.

V usage is TRBV9 and J usage is TRBJ2-5; no definite D call. The CDR3 extends over 15 amino acids. V was clipped by 0 bases and J by 2 bases, with 11 bases between them. Germline V lookup: CDR1 SGDLS, CDR2 YYNGEE. CDR3 DNA sequence: TGTGCCAGCAGCGTAGCTGGCAGTACGCAAGAGACCCAGTACTTC. Translating it yields CASSVAGSTQETQYF.

This chain connects TRBV15 to TRBJ2-1, with TRBD2 as a possible D gene (6 bases). Germline CDR1 LNHNV, CDR2 YYDKDF (reference sequence). Trimming took 1 base from V and 0 from J, leaving 10 bases between them. The CDR3 is made up of 16 amino acids. The DNA for the CDR3 is TGTGCCACCAGCAGAGGGGACTCTGGCTCCTACAATGAGCAGTTCTTC. This sequence encodes CATSRGDSGSYNEQFF.

As DNA, the CDR3 is TGTGCCAGCAGCGTTGAGGCCGGGACTAGCCTCACAGATACGCAGTATTTT. It codes for CASSVEAGTSLTDTQYF. V is TRBV9 and J is TRBJ2-3, with TRBD2 matching 9 bases. CDR1 and CDR2 from the germline V gene are SGDLS and YYNGEE. V lost 2 bases to trimming and J lost 2 bases; unmatched junction nucleotides: 9. CDR3 length equals 17 residues. The whole variable domain, remainder taken from reference TRBV9 and TRBJ2-3, is DSGVTQTPKHLITATGQRVTLRCSPRSGDLSVYWYQQSLDQGLQFLIQYYNGEERAKGNILERFSAQQFPDLHSELNLSSLELGDSALYFCASSVEAGTSLTDTQYFGPGTRLTVL.

This clone was observed a few times. The rearrangement uses TRBV6-5 and TRBJ2-7, with 8 bases lining up with TRBD1. With 8 bases clipped from V and 2 bases from J, the junction kept 5 bases outside the gene matches. The CDR3 covers 13 residues. Germline V gene sequence: CDR1 MNHEY, CDR2 SVGAGI. For the CDR3, the DNA is TGTGCCAGCGGGGACAGGCCCGCCTACGAGCAGTACTTC. Translated: CASGDRPAYEQYF.

The chain joins TRBV4-1 to TRBJ2-2, with 7 positions matching TRBD2. Germline-derived CDR1 and CDR2 are MGHRA and YSYEKL. This CDR3 is built from 16 residues. The V and J ends lost 0 bases and 6 bases, in that order; junction bases with no gene match: 7. CDR3 sequence reads: CASSQDTLGGAGELFF. Written as DNA, the CDR3 is TGCGCCAGCAGCCAAGATACTCTGGGGGGGGCCGGGGAGCTGTTTTTT.

The chain employs TRBV2 and TRBJ1-1, with D tentatively TRBD1 (5 bases). The CDR3 contains 17 residues. Germline V gene data show CDR1 as SNHLY and CDR2 as FYNNEI. The V end was cut by 2 bases, the J end by 2 bases, with 18 bases between. This chain's CDR3 is CASSEYQGSDFNTEAFF. In DNA form, the CDR3 reads TGTGCCAGCAGTGAATATCAGGGATCAGACTTTAACACTGAAGCTTTCTTT. The full variable domain, with the rest looked up from reference TRBV2 and TRBJ1-1, is EPEVTQTPSHQVTQMGQEVILRCVPISNHLYFYWYRQILGQKVEFLVSFYNNEISEKSEIFDDQFSVERPDGSNFTLKIRSTKLEDSAMYFCASSEYQGSDFNTEAFFGQGTRLTVV.

This clone showed up just once. This sequence joins TRBV4-2 and TRBJ2-7; TRBD2 aligns across 10 bases. The germline V gene encodes CDR1 LGHNA and CDR2 YNFKEQ. The V and J ends lost 2 bases and 4 bases, in that order; junction bases with no gene match: 8. This CDR3 has 16 residues. The CDR3 DNA is TGTGCCAGCAGCCAATTACTAGCGGGGAGCAGTTACGAGCAGTACTTC. Protein sequence: CASSQLLAGSSYEQYF.

A single count supports this clone. The chain combines TRBV5-5 with TRBJ2-4; D is uncertain. The CDR3 is made up of 14 amino acids. The germline CDR1 and CDR2 sequences are SGHKS and YYEKEE (reference sequence). V was cut by 1 base and J by 7 bases, with 12 bases left in between. The CDR3 nucleotides are TGTGCCAGCAGCTTGTCCAGGATCGGCAACATTCAGTACTTC. Residues: CASSLSRIGNIQYF.

The chain uses TRBV7-2 and TRBJ1-2, with 7 bases identical to TRBD1. The CDR3 totals 15 residues. With 5 bases clipped from V and 5 bases from J, the junction kept 11 bases outside the gene matches. CDR1 and CDR2 (germline): SGHTA, FQGNSA. The DNA for the CDR3 is TGTGCCAGCAGCCAAAACAGGGGTGCTGCGTATGGCTACACCTTC. Its protein is CASSQNRGAAYGYTF.

The rearrangement joins TRBV5-4 to TRBJ1-6; 7 bases match TRBD1. V shed 4 bases and J 0 bases; nucleotides not matched to a gene: 10. CDR1 is SGHNT and CDR2 is YYREEE in the germline V gene (reference sequence). The CDR3 totals 18 residues. For the CDR3, the DNA is TGTGCCAGCAGCCACTCAACAGGGGCTAACTCCTATAATTCACCCCTCCACTTT. It translates to CASSHSTGANSYNSPLHF.